The next 20 T cell receptor beta chains were all read from a single sample in a study of T cell responses to AZD1222 COVID-19 vaccine. Measured with immunoSEQ multiplex PCR; TCRdb has only the in-frame clones, and not every one. The data contain about 92,000 clones, roughly nine tenths of them singletons. The sample here was peripheral blood, taken on day 0 of AZD1222 vaccination. These TCRs come from an adult in good health.

The rearrangement joins TRBV28 to TRBJ1-2; 11 positions match TRBD1. The CDR3 contains 16 residues. V was clipped by 3 bases and J by 3 bases; unmatched bases: 6. Germline lookup yields CDR1 MDHEN and CDR2 SYDVKM. The CDR3 protein is CASSLKGQGAYYGYTF. The CDR3 coding sequence is TGTGCCAGCAGTTTGAAAGGACAGGGGGCGTACTATGGCTACACCTTC.

CDR3 nucleotide sequence: TGCGCCAGCAGCTTGAGCATAGCGGGAGCGGCTGAGCAGTTCTTC. The encoded protein is CASSLSIAGAAEQFF. This rearrangement joins TRBV5-1 to TRBJ2-1; 9 bases fit TRBD2. Germline CDR1 SGHRS, CDR2 YFSETQ. This CDR3 has 15 amino acids. Trimming removed 1 base from V and 9 bases from J; junction bases left unmatched: 8.

The chain is built from TRBV14 and TRBJ2-1; the match to TRBD2 covers 7 bases. Germline values: CDR1 SGHDN, CDR2 FVKESK. CDR3 size: 16 residues. Unmatched junction bases numbered 7, after V lost 1 base and J lost 4 bases. The CDR3 here is CASSQGGQRGYNEQFF. The DNA for the CDR3 is TGTGCCAGCAGCCAAGGCGGCCAGCGGGGTTACAATGAGCAGTTCTTC.

The chain recombines TRBV9 with TRBJ2-7; 7 nucleotides line up with TRBD1. The V gene's germline CDR1 is SGDLS and CDR2 YYNGEE. The CDR3 totals 15 residues. V shed 0 bases and J 0 bases; nucleotides not matched to a gene: 3. CDR3 sequence reads: CASSVGGTVSYEQYF. For the CDR3, the DNA is TGTGCCAGCAGCGTAGGGGGGACAGTCTCCTACGAGCAGTACTTC.

The chain uses TRBV6-5 and TRBJ2-7; D not certain. The germline CDR1 and CDR2 sequences are MNHEY and SVGAGI. CDR3 length equals 14 residues. Trimming took off 2 bases at V and 0 bases at J, with 8 bases between the two ends. The DNA for the CDR3 is TGTGCCAGCAGTTACGGCAGTAGCTCCTACGAGCAGTACTTC. Its protein product is CASSYGSSSYEQYF.

The rearrangement links TRBV6-5 to TRBJ2-1; D might be TRBD1 (6 bases). Trimming pared 6 bases from V and 10 bases from J, leaving 13 bases between. This CDR3 region has 12 residues. CDR1 is MNHEY and CDR2 is SVGAGI in the germline V gene. CDR3 protein: CASSPSGGEQFF. CDR3 coding DNA: TGTGCCAGCAGCCCCAGTGGGGGCGAGCAGTTCTTC.

The chain employs TRBV7-8 and TRBJ1-5; weak D call: TRBD1 (6 bases). V shed 2 bases and J shed 0 bases, with 14 bases lying between them. The CDR3 is 17 residues long. Germline V gene data show CDR1 as SGHVS and CDR2 as FQNEAQ. CDR3: CASSLWGNRDSNQPQHF. The CDR3, as DNA: TGTGCCAGCAGCTTATGGGGGAACAGGGATAGCAATCAGCCCCAGCATTTT.

This clone was detected only once. J is TRBJ2-7 and V is TRBV6-5; TRBD1 is a possible D gene (6 bases). CDR1 MNHEY and CDR2 SVGAGI come from the germline V gene. V lost 2 bases, J lost 0 bases, and 11 bases lay in between. CDR3 length equals 15 residues. The CDR3: CASSYGDTRSYEQYF. The DNA of the CDR3 is TGTGCCAGCAGTTACGGGGACACCCGCTCCTACGAGCAGTACTTC.

This chain connects TRBV11-3 to TRBJ1-3; D remains ambiguous. Germline V gene lookup returns CDR1 SGHNT and CDR2 YENEEA. Trimming cost V 5 bases and J 4 bases, with 12 bases left between them. The CDR3 consists of 14 residues. The CDR3 reads CASSPSRAGNTIYF. CDR3 nucleotides: TGTGCCAGCAGCCCATCGAGGGCCGGAAACACCATATATTTT.

This chain uses TRBV25-1 with TRBJ1-2; a possible D gene is TRBD1 (5 bases). The CDR3 is made up of 12 amino acids. Per the germline V gene, CDR1 is MGHDK and CDR2 is SYGVNS. V was shortened by 7 bases and J by 8 bases, with 14 bases between the two germline ends. The DNA for the CDR3 is TGTGCCAGCATGGCAGGGAATAGGGGCTACACCTTC. The encoded protein is CASMAGNRGYTF.

The chain employs TRBV3-1 (or the pseudogene TRBV3-2) and TRBJ1-5; D might be TRBD1 (5 bases). The V end lost 0 bases, the J end lost 5 bases, and 5 bases lay between the germline ends. The CDR3 is 13 amino acids. The germline gives CDR1 LGHDT, CDR2 YNNKEL (reference sequence). CDR3 DNA: TGTGCCAGCAGCCAAGACAGGGATCAGCCCCAGCATTTT. This codes for CASSQDRDQPQHF.

The chain has TRBV5-4 and TRBJ2-1; D uncertain. With 0 bases removed from V and 0 bases from J, the gap between germline ends came to 10 bases. CDR1 and CDR2 from the germline V gene are SGHNT and YYREEE (reference sequence). The CDR3 length is 16 residues. The CDR3 nucleotides read TGTGCCAGCAGCTTGGGAGCGCCGAGCTCCTACAATGAGCAGTTCTTC. Translating gives CASSLGAPSSYNEQFF.

This sequence joins TRBV7-3 and TRBJ2-1; 12 nucleotides match TRBD2. Looked up from germline, CDR1 is SGHTA and CDR2 is FQGTGA. This CDR3 is built from 17 residues. The V gene end was trimmed by 2 bases and the J gene end by 9 bases; junction bases not matched to a gene: 11. The CDR3 spells CASSLRLAGVYRSEQFF. The CDR3 DNA follows: TGTGCCAGCAGCTTACGACTAGCGGGAGTCTATCGTAGTGAGCAGTTCTTC.

V and J are TRBV7-3 and TRBJ2-6, with 7 bases that match TRBD2. The CDR3 runs to 18 residues. CDR1 is SGHTA, CDR2 FQGTGA, per germline. Germline trimming cut 5 bases from V and 0 bases from J; bases unmatched to any gene: 10. CDR3: CASSLRTGGGSGANVLTF. CDR3 bases: TGTGCCAGCAGCCTTAGGACGGGGGGTGGCTCTGGGGCCAACGTCCTGACTTTC.

V is TRBV5-4 and J is TRBJ2-7; D is uncertain. Germline values: CDR1 SGHNT, CDR2 YYREEE (reference sequence). Trimming took off 2 bases at V and 5 bases at J, with 11 bases between the two ends. The CDR3 length is 13 residues. CDR3 sequence (DNA): TGTGCCAGCAGCTTAAAATTCCGTAACGAGCAGTACTTC. It codes for CASSLKFRNEQYF. The full variable domain, rest sourced from reference TRBV5-4 and TRBJ2-7, is ETGVTQSPTHLIKTRGQQVTLRCSSQSGHNTVSWYQQALGQGPQFIFQYYREEENGRGNFPPRFSGLQFPNYSSELNVNALELDDSALYLCASSLKFRNEQYFGPGTRLTVT.

J is TRBJ2-3 and V is TRBV27, with D hard to call. Trimming removed 5 bases at V and 2 bases at J, with 5 bases between. The CDR3 has 12 residues. Germline CDR1 MNHEY, CDR2 SMNVEV (reference sequence). This chain's CDR3 is CASSPYTDTQYF. For the CDR3, the DNA is TGTGCCAGCAGTCCCTACACAGATACGCAGTATTTT.

The J gene is TRBJ2-3, the V gene TRBV19; a possible D gene is TRBD1 (6 bases). Trimming took 8 bases from V and 3 from J, leaving 12 bases between them. Germline assignment: CDR1 LNHDA and CDR2 SQIVND (reference sequence). The CDR3 runs to 13 residues. CDR3: CASEDRQTDTQYF. The CDR3 DNA sequence: TGTGCCAGTGAGGACAGACAGACAGATACGCAGTATTTT.

The chain has TRBV24-1 and TRBJ2-7; 8 positions agree with TRBD1. This CDR3 is built from 15 residues. J lost 3 bases, V lost 0 bases, and 3 bases had no gene match. CDR1 KGHDR and CDR2 SFDVKD come from the germline V gene. In DNA form, the CDR3 reads TGTGCCACCAGTGATTTGAGGGACAGGAACTACGAGCAGTACTTC. Translation: CATSDLRDRNYEQYF.

The CDR3: CASSRMWASGYTF. The CDR3 coding sequence is TGCGCCAGCAGCCGAATGTGGGCAAGTGGCTACACCTTC. This chain links TRBV4-1 with TRBJ1-2, with no clear D. This CDR3 contains 13 residues. CDR1 is MGHRA, CDR2 YSYEKL, per germline. V was trimmed by 4 bases and J by 7 bases, leaving 13 bases between them.

The rearrangement joins TRBV29-1 to TRBJ2-5; 10 nucleotides align to TRBD1. CDR1 and CDR2 from the germline V gene are SQVTM and ANQGSEA. After removal of 5 bases from V and 5 bases from J, the junction contained 2 bases not matched to a gene. CDR3 length: 12 residues. CDR3 sequence (DNA): TGCAGCGTTTCGGACAGGGGGGAGACCCAGTACTTC. It codes for CSVSDRGETQYF. Variable domain in full (rest from reference TRBV29-1 and TRBJ2-5): SAVISQKPSRDICQRGTSLTIQCQVDSQVTMMFWYRQQPGQSLTLIATANQGSEATYESGFVIDKFPISRPNLTFSTLTVSNMSPEDSSIYLCSVSDRGETQYFGPGTRLLVL.